The 32 T cell receptor beta chains reported below all come from one sample, sequenced in a study of T cells in tumors after PD-1 blockade (dated by TCRdb to about 2019). In light of the paper, this sample's time point label describes: before anti-PD-1 therapy. The library was generated by the immunoSEQ multiplex PCR assay. TCRdb limited this immuneACCESS table to in-frame rearrangements with V and J called. A share of clones is missing; checked studies link under half to unresolved V genes, and the rest is unexplained. The sample contains approximately 46,000 clones, 60% to 80% of them found a single time. Approximately 15% of the sample comes from the top ten. The input for sequencing was PBMCs, taken before anti-PD-1 treatment. These receptors all come from a human donor with basal cell carcinoma.

The CDR3 region has the DNA TGCGCCAGCAGCCAAGTAGGCGGGTCTGAGCAGTTCTTC. Its protein product is CASSQVGGSEQFF. The chain uses TRBV4-1 and TRBJ2-1; possible D gene TRBD2, 5 bases. There are 13 residues in the CDR3. With 1 base removed from V and 9 bases from J, the gap between germline ends came to 10 bases. Germline lookup yields CDR1 MGHRA and CDR2 YSYEKL.

The rearrangement links TRBV2 to TRBJ2-1; D is perhaps TRBD2 (6 bases). V was shortened by 4 bases and J by 7 bases, with 8 bases between the two germline ends. The length of the CDR3 is 12 residues. Germline V lookup: CDR1 SNHLY, CDR2 FYNNEI. CDR3 in DNA: TGTGCCAGCAGTGCGACTAGGAATGAGCAGTTCTTC. This sequence encodes CASSATRNEQFF.

The chain recombines TRBV20-1 with TRBJ1-3; the D is unclear. The CDR3 runs to 11 residues. The V and J ends lost 4 bases and 3 bases respectively, with 4 bases between them. Germline CDR1 is DFQATT and CDR2 is SNEGSKA (reference sequence). This chain's CDR3 is CSATRGNTIYF. CDR3 bases: TGCAGTGCTACCCGTGGAAACACCATATATTTT.

The rearrangement uses TRBV19 and TRBJ2-3, with D unresolved. V lost 7 bases and J 2 bases, leaving 10 bases between the germline ends. The germline gives CDR1 LNHDA, CDR2 SQIVND (reference sequence). The CDR3 consists of 13 residues. Here the CDR3 DNA reads TGTGCCAGTACCCCTGTACACACAGATACGCAGTATTTT. Its translation is CASTPVHTDTQYF. Looking up the rest from reference TRBV19 and TRBJ2-3 gives the full variable domain: DGGITQSPKYLFRKEGQNVTLSCEQNLNHDAMYWYRQDPGQGLRLIYYSQIVNDFQKGDIAEGYSVSREKKESFPLTVTSAQKNPTAFYLCASTPVHTDTQYFGPGTRLTVL.

The chain is built from TRBV28 and TRBJ1-2, with a possible D match to TRBD1 (5 bases). Germline values: CDR1 MDHEN, CDR2 SYDVKM. V lost 7 bases and J 7 bases, leaving 19 bases between the germline ends. The CDR3 length is 14 residues. The CDR3 reads CASTYASWGGGYTF. DNA of the CDR3: TGTGCCAGCACGTATGCTTCGTGGGGGGGTGGCTACACCTTC.

The rearrangement links TRBV30 to TRBJ2-7, with 10 bases matching TRBD2. The CDR3 loop spans 14 amino acids. Germline CDR1 GTSNPN, CDR2 SVGIG (reference sequence). Trimming at V came to 0 bases and at J to 5 bases, leaving 4 bases not matched to a gene. The CDR3: CAWSVTSGVNEQYF. The CDR3 region has the DNA TGTGCCTGGAGTGTAACTAGCGGGGTGAACGAGCAGTACTTC.

The V and J genes are TRBV5-1 and TRBJ2-3; 9 bases map to TRBD2. CDR1 and CDR2 from the germline V gene are SGHRS and YFSETQ. CDR3 length equals 15 residues. Trimming cost V 10 bases and J 0 bases; bases outside gene matches: 9. The CDR3, as DNA: TGCGCCTCCCAGACTAGCGGATATAGCACAGATACGCAGTATTTT. Translated, it gives CASQTSGYSTDTQYF.

As regards this clone: Distinct nucleotide sequences in the sample also encode this CDR3. The V gene is TRBV5-1, the J gene TRBJ2-7, with D unclear. The CDR3 is 14 amino acids. Germline V lookup: CDR1 SGHRS, CDR2 YFSETQ. V dropped 0 bases and J dropped 0 bases, with 7 bases sitting between them. CDR3 residues: CASSLVVSSYEQYF. The CDR3 DNA reads TGCGCCAGCAGCTTGGTAGTCAGCTCCTACGAGCAGTACTTC. Supplemented by reference TRBV5-1 and TRBJ2-7, the full variable domain reads KAGVTQTPRYLIKTRGQQVTLSCSPISGHRSVSWYQQTPGQGLQFLFEYFSETQRNKGNFPGRFSGRQFSNSRSEMNVSTLELGDSALYLCASSLVVSSYEQYFGPGTRLTVT.

The chain uses TRBV30 and TRBJ2-1; D remains unclear. Germline lookup yields CDR1 GTSNPN and CDR2 SVGIG (reference sequence). The CDR3 covers 13 residues. The CDR3, as DNA: TGTGCTTCGGACCAGGTAGAATGGTATGAGCAGTTCTTC. This translates into CASDQVEWYEQFF.

The V gene is TRBV6-1, the J gene TRBJ2-1; D unclear. Germline loops: CDR1 MNHNS, CDR2 SASEGT. This CDR3 is 14 amino acids long. V was pared by 1 base and J by 7 bases, with 11 bases between. Here the CDR3 DNA reads TGTGCCAGCAGTGAAGGCAACGGACCTAATGAGCAGTTCTTC. This encodes CASSEGNGPNEQFF.

V and J are TRBV18 and TRBJ2-7, with 8 bases that match TRBD2. The CDR3 runs 16 residues. The junction had 8 bases not matched to a gene; V was cut back by 1 base and J by 3 bases. Germline lookup yields CDR1 KGHSH and CDR2 LQKENI. The CDR3 region has the DNA TGTGCCAGCTCACCACGGACCAGCGGGGGAGTCTACGAGCAGTACTTC. It codes for CASSPRTSGGVYEQYF.

The chain joins TRBV19 to TRBJ2-5, with TRBD1 identical over 9 bases. V gave up 3 bases and J gave up 10 bases; unmatched junction bases: 12. The CDR3 is 15 residues long. Per germline, CDR1 LNHDA and CDR2 SQIVND (reference sequence). The CDR3 sequence is CASSISHRGQRGQYF. The CDR3 DNA is TGTGCCAGTAGTATCAGTCACAGGGGGCAAAGGGGCCAGTACTTC.

J is TRBJ2-7 and V is TRBV7-2; D is perhaps TRBD1 (6 bases). Trimming cost V 2 bases and J 1 base, with 12 bases left between them. The CDR3 is 15 amino acids. Per germline, CDR1 SGHTA and CDR2 FQGNSA. The CDR3 region is CASSLQQGSSYEQYF. In DNA, the CDR3 is TGTGCCAGCAGCTTACAGCAGGGGTCATCCTACGAGCAGTACTTC.

The chain joins TRBV18 to TRBJ1-6; no reliable D call. Germline V lookup: CDR1 KGHSH, CDR2 LQKENI. The CDR3 loop spans 12 amino acids. Trimming left V 3 bases short and J 10 bases short, with 7 bases between. The CDR3 here is CASSPTGSPLHF. The DNA of the CDR3 is TGTGCCAGCTCACCGACCGGATCACCCCTCCACTTT.

CDR3: CSASPARISSYNEQFF. The CDR3 nucleotides are TGCAGTGCTAGTCCCGCCCGTATCAGCTCCTACAATGAGCAGTTCTTC. The chain couples TRBV20-1 to TRBJ2-1, with D unclear. This CDR3 spans 16 amino acids. Germline CDR1 is DFQATT and CDR2 is SNEGSKA (reference sequence). V was clipped by 3 bases and J by 0 bases, with 15 bases between them.

This clone was seen a few times. The rearrangement uses TRBV2 and TRBJ1-6; a possible D gene is TRBD1 (5 bases). Germline V gene data show CDR1 as SNHLY and CDR2 as FYNNEI. V was trimmed by 6 bases and J by 13 bases, leaving 19 bases between them. The length of the CDR3 is 14 residues. The CDR3 here is CASRGSREAGPLHF. The CDR3 DNA reads as TGTGCCAGCAGAGGTAGCAGGGAGGCCGGCCCCCTCCACTTT.

The rearrangement joins TRBV5-4 to TRBJ1-2, with 8 bases fitting TRBD1. The CDR3 extends over 15 amino acids. The trim removed 4 bases at V and 6 bases at J, leaving 11 bases unmatched. The V gene's germline CDR1 is SGHNT and CDR2 YYREEE (reference sequence). The CDR3: CASSHWDRLKDGYTF. The CDR3 DNA is TGTGCCAGCAGCCATTGGGACAGGCTGAAGGATGGCTACACCTTC.

V and J are TRBV19 and TRBJ2-2; 9 nucleotides line up with TRBD2. Looked up from germline, CDR1 is LNHDA and CDR2 is SQIVND (reference sequence). J gave up 7 bases and V 6 bases, and 6 bases lay outside the gene matches. The CDR3 has 14 amino acids. The CDR3 is CASSAGLAGGELFF. The CDR3 nucleotides are TGTGCCAGTAGCGCGGGACTAGCAGGCGGGGAGCTGTTTTTT.

This chain uses TRBV28 with TRBJ1-3; D possibly corresponds to TRBD1 (5 bases). V lost 4 bases to trimming and J lost 2 bases, with 6 bases between them. The germline CDR1 and CDR2 sequences are MDHEN and SYDVKM. This CDR3 is built from 13 residues. The CDR3, as DNA: TGTGCCAGCAGTTACAGGCCTGGAAACACCATATATTTT. Its protein is CASSYRPGNTIYF. The full variable domain, in which reference TRBV28 and TRBJ1-3 provide the parts outside the CDR3, is DVKVTQSSRYLVKRTGEKVFLECVQDMDHENMFWYRQDPGLGLRLIYFSYDVKMKEKGDIPEGYSVSREKKERFSLILESASTNQTSMYLCASSYRPGNTIYFGEGSWLTVV.

This clone has only one observation. The V call is TRBV12-5, the J call TRBJ1-1; no firm D call. This CDR3 spans 14 amino acids. Per germline, CDR1 LGHNT and CDR2 FRNRAP. The V end was cut by 6 bases, the J end by 0 bases, with 11 bases between. The CDR3 spells CASGRGRLNTEAFF. The CDR3 DNA sequence: TGTGCTAGTGGCCGTGGACGGCTGAACACTGAAGCTTTCTTT.

The V call is TRBV25-1, the J call TRBJ1-5; 9 bases map to TRBD1. CDR3 length: 15 residues. V dropped 4 bases and J dropped 5; count of bases not matched to a gene: 6. The V gene's germline CDR1 is MGHDK and CDR2 SYGVNS. CDR3 loop: CASSVWDRVDQPQHF. Here the CDR3 DNA reads TGTGCCAGCAGTGTTTGGGACAGGGTTGATCAGCCCCAGCATTTT.

Concerning this clone itself: A read error may produce the germline difference seen at one junction end. The chain has TRBV5-5 and TRBJ2-3, with D tentatively TRBD2 (7 bases). CDR1 SGHKS and CDR2 YYEKEE come from the germline V gene (reference sequence). The CDR3 covers 18 residues. The CDR3 here is CARSAGEGGGRGPDTQYF. Written as DNA, the CDR3 is TGTGCCCGCAGCGCGGGGGAGGGGGGGGGCCGGGGACCAGATACGCAGTATTTT.

The sample holds one count of this clone. This chain uses TRBV2 with TRBJ1-1; D uncertain. V was clipped by 7 bases and J by 6 bases, with 18 bases between them. The CDR3 length is 14 residues. The V gene's germline CDR1 is SNHLY and CDR2 FYNNEI. The CDR3 DNA is TGTGCCAGCATAAAGAATCACGAAAGGGCTGAAGCTTTCTTT. This sequence encodes CASIKNHERAEAFF. The whole variable domain, remainder taken from reference TRBV2 and TRBJ1-1, is EPEVTQTPSHQVTQMGQEVILRCVPISNHLYFYWYRQILGQKVEFLVSFYNNEISEKSEIFDDQFSVERPDGSNFTLKIRSTKLEDSAMYFCASIKNHERAEAFFGQGTRLTVV.

The J gene is TRBJ2-1, the V gene TRBV25-1; TRBD1 might be the D (5 bases). The V and J ends lost 5 bases and 8 bases respectively, with 10 bases between them. The germline V gene encodes CDR1 MGHDK and CDR2 SYGVNS. The CDR3 loop spans 12 amino acids. In nucleotides, the CDR3 is TGTGCCAGCAGTCCCCAGGGCCATGAGCAGTTCTTC. This sequence encodes CASSPQGHEQFF.

This clone was counted only a few times. V usage is TRBV5-1 and J usage is TRBJ2-7; 9 bases agree with TRBD1. This CDR3 comprises 13 residues. Germline CDR1 SGHRS, CDR2 YFSETQ. With 5 bases clipped from V and 3 bases from J, the junction kept 3 bases outside the gene matches. Here the CDR3 reads CASSRTGDYEQYF. In DNA form, the CDR3 reads TGCGCCAGCAGTCGGACAGGGGACTACGAGCAGTACTTC.

In DNA form, the CDR3 reads TGTGCCAGCAGCCCCCCAGGGACAGGGAGGTACGAGCAGTACTTC. This codes for CASSPPGTGRYEQYF. V is TRBV28 and J is TRBJ2-7, with 9 bases aligning to TRBD1. CDR1 MDHEN and CDR2 SYDVKM come from the germline V gene. This CDR3 region has 15 residues. V gave up 6 bases and J gave up 4 bases; unmatched junction bases: 10. Filled out from reference TRBV28 and TRBJ2-7, the complete variable domain reads DVKVTQSSRYLVKRTGEKVFLECVQDMDHENMFWYRQDPGLGLRLIYFSYDVKMKEKGDIPEGYSVSREKKERFSLILESASTNQTSMYLCASSPPGTGRYEQYFGPGTRLTVT.

The chain recombines TRBV7-9 with TRBJ2-3, with D maybe TRBD1 (6 bases). Trimming pared 0 bases from V and 6 bases from J, leaving 16 bases between. The CDR3 has 16 residues. In germline, CDR1 is SEHNR, CDR2 FQNEAQ (reference sequence). CDR3 amino acids: CASSLAITQGHDTQYF. The CDR3 region has the DNA TGTGCCAGCAGCTTAGCGATTACCCAGGGACATGATACGCAGTATTTT.

V gene TRBV28 combines with J gene TRBJ1-5; TRBD1 is a possible D gene (6 bases). Per the germline V gene, CDR1 is MDHEN and CDR2 is SYDVKM. The CDR3 has 14 residues. V was cut by 6 bases and J by 4 bases, with 13 bases left in between. CDR3 in amino acids: CASSQGGGNQPQHF. In DNA form, the CDR3 reads TGTGCCAGCAGCCAGGGAGGGGGTAATCAGCCCCAGCATTTT.

The chain uses TRBV7-9 and TRBJ2-6, with 8 positions matching TRBD2. The CDR3 loop spans 15 amino acids. J lost 3 bases, V lost 5 bases, and 3 bases had no gene match. Germline CDR1 is SEHNR and CDR2 is FQNEAQ (reference sequence). CDR3 coding DNA: TGTGCCAGCAGCCGGGAGGGGCTTGGGGCCAACGTCCTGACTTTC. Translation: CASSREGLGANVLTF.

This clone was counted a few times. This chain links TRBV28 with TRBJ2-7; D gene ambiguous. Per the germline V gene, CDR1 is MDHEN and CDR2 is SYDVKM. Between the trimmed V and J ends, which lost 5 bases and 5 bases, there was a span of 10 bases. This CDR3 is 12 amino acids long. The CDR3 nucleotides read TGTGCCAGCAGTCTTCTTACCCACGAGCAGTACTTC. Translated, it gives CASSLLTHEQYF.

This clone was seen just once. The chain links TRBV18 to TRBJ1-1, with TRBD1 identical over 7 bases. The germline gives CDR1 KGHSH, CDR2 LQKENI. This CDR3 comprises 16 residues. V lost 3 bases, J lost 6 bases, and 13 bases stayed unmatched. CDR3 loop: CASSPRGTEGSAEAFF. The CDR3 DNA reads as TGTGCCAGCTCACCTCGAGGGACAGAAGGAAGCGCTGAAGCTTTCTTT.

The chain is built from TRBV19 and TRBJ1-5; D uncertain. Per the germline V gene, CDR1 is LNHDA and CDR2 is SQIVND (reference sequence). Trimming stripped 4 bases from V and 5 bases from J, with 15 bases between. The CDR3 is made up of 15 amino acids. The CDR3 spells CASSKDGSFYQPQHF. DNA of the CDR3: TGTGCCAGTAGTAAGGACGGATCTTTTTATCAGCCCCAGCATTTT. Drawing the rest from reference TRBV19 and TRBJ1-5, the complete variable domain is DGGITQSPKYLFRKEGQNVTLSCEQNLNHDAMYWYRQDPGQGLRLIYYSQIVNDFQKGDIAEGYSVSREKKESFPLTVTSAQKNPTAFYLCASSKDGSFYQPQHFGDGTRLSIL.